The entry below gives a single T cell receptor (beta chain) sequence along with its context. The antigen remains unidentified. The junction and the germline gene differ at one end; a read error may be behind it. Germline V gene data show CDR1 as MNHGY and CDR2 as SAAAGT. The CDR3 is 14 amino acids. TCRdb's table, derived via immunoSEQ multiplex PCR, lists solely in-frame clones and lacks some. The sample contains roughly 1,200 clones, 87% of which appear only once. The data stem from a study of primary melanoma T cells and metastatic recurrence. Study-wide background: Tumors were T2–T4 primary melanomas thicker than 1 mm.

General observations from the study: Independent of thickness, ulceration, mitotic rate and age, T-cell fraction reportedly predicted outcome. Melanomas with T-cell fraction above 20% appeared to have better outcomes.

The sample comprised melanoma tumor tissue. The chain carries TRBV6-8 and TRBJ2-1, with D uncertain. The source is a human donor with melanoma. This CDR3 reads CASSYSRSFREQFF. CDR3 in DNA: TGTGCCAGCAGCTACTCGAGGTCTTTTCGTGAGCAGTTCTTC.